This T cell receptor beta chain was sequenced in a study of blood T cell repertoires in COVID-19 (dated by TCRdb to the early 2020s). For context, the study as a whole: Samples from collaborators originated in the United States, Italy and Spain and spanned both the acute and convalescent phases of COVID-19. The material from the prospective study consisted of cDNA or gDNA derived from T cells, B-cell-depleted T cells, or PBMCs. The dataset comprised deeply sampled blood TCRbeta repertoires from subjects exposed to, actively infected with, or recovered from COVID-19. The repertoires were made available in a free public database intended to serve as a resource for research on the immune response to SARS-CoV-2. The samples were drawn from two sources: the first 160 participants of the ongoing ImmuneRACE study, and 1,200 or so subjects contributed by 6 global collaborators. A de-identified subject ID, COVID-19 status, age in years and sex were almost always included in the sample metadata. Where available, HLA class I and class II types were taken from metadata supplied by the sample provider and were not determined by assay-based typing.

Whole blood was collected in K2EDTA tubes by collaborating institutions according to the institutions' own protocols. For TCRbeta analysis, collaborators shipped samples in one of three forms: frozen whole blood, isolated PBMCs, or DNA extracted from either of those sample types. Study-wide conclusions, independent of this receptor: How much clinical and demographic metadata was included differed by source and by participant, and the metadata was provided uncurated.

Worth noting for this clone: Which antigen it targets is not known. No base quality values were provided; no much bigger clone lies one nucleotide off.

TCRbeta CDR3 regions were amplified from genomic DNA using the immunoSEQ Assay, a bias-controlled multiplex PCR. The study's processing was this. The number of nucleated cells in each sample was estimated from the amplification of reference gene primers within the assay. To quantify the absolute abundance of each unique TCRbeta CDR3 rearrangement, sequence reads were collapsed and filtered. Productive Simpson clonality was computed per sample as the square root of Simpson's diversity index over productive rearrangements. Sourced from immuneACCESS, this table was stored by TCRdb with only in-frame sequences that have V and J called. A share of the clones is absent; for the studies checked, an unresolved V gene accounts for under half, and the remainder has no known explanation. The DNA was the basis for D and trimming; V, J and clone size are from that table. The sample includes around 80,000 clones, with roughly 86% observed a single time. 7% to 9% of the sample lies in the top ten.

The CDR3 runs 15 residues from the cysteine to the phenylalanine. Of all the DNA, just the CDR3 is kept, 45 bases in frame from base 1. Trimming takes 6 bases off V and 6 bases off J; junction bases not matched to a gene: 8. According to the germline V gene (reference sequence), CDR1 reads MNHEY and CDR2 reads SMNVEV. The specimen was peripheral blood. The sequence came from a man aged 80 or over with active or convalescent COVID-19. The rearranged chain carries TRBV27 and TRBJ2-3; the junction holds 11 bases that match TRBD1. The sequenced DNA: TGTGCCAGCAGCCTCCAAGGGACAGGGGGGGATACGCAGTATTTT. It specifies CASSLQGTGGDTQYF.